The T cell receptor beta chain under discussion was sequenced for a study of T-cell reconstitution after alpha-beta-depleted transplantation in children. General study findings and limits: The origin of alpha-beta T cells about two months after transplant was reportedly several hundred expanded graft clones. Among T cells one year after transplant, newly produced cells accounted for most counts and diversity.

CDR3 length: 17 amino acids. Germline CDR1 is LNHNV and CDR2 is YYDKDF (reference sequence). The V gene end was trimmed by 6 bases and the J gene end by 1 base; junction bases not matched to a gene: 12. TCRbeta library preparation incorporated unique molecular identifiers. TCRdb reprocessed the PCR reads via MiXCR and lists one record per CDR3 protein. Here the sample spans fewer than 350,000 distinct CDR3 sequences, roughly 12% being singletons. This clonotype was detected many times. Its antigen is unidentified. Source: peripheral blood, taken 180 days after TCRalphabeta/CD19-depleted stem cell transplant. This rearrangement joins TRBV15 to TRBJ2-5, with 9 bases fitting TRBD2. This TCR derives from a male patient between 2 and 15 years old who had a stem cell transplant for chronic granulomatous disease, so the T cells may come from the graft donor. The CDR3 here is CATSTDLAGIFQETQYF. The CDR3 DNA reads TGTGCCACCAGTACCGACCTAGCGGGGATTTTCCAAGAGACCCAGTACTTC.